A selection of T cell receptor beta chains follows, all from one sample in a study of Ad26.COV2.S vaccination and SARS-CoV-2 variants. Sequencing was performed with immunoSEQ multiplex PCR; in TCRdb, only in-frame clones are kept and a portion is missing. The sample has 350,000 to 600,000 clones, roughly nine tenths seen once; the top ten hold 1.5% to 2%. The specimen comprised peripheral blood, sampled in a trial of Ad26.COV2.S vaccine versus placebo. These receptors were collected from a person aged 18-65 years who received the Ad26.COV2.S COVID-19 vaccine or a placebo. CDR3s include the opening cysteine and the closing phenylalanine or tryptophan. A D gene is named only where the DNA matches it firmly. Clone size is stated in some rows and not others, as once, few, many or a class when expanded.

D gene	clone size	J gene	V gene	CDR3 protein	CDR3 DNA
NA	NA	TRBJ1-2	TRBV3-1/TRBV3-2	CASSQAGGAKVYGYTF	TGTGCCAGCAGCCAAGCGGGAGGGGCGAAAGTGTATGGCTACACCTTC
TRBD1	NA	TRBJ1-2	TRBV5-1	CASSLVAGQGLSGYTF	TGCGCCAGCAGCTTGGTCGCGGGACAGGGCTTGAGTGGCTACACCTTC
TRBD2	once	TRBJ2-7	TRBV6-2/TRBV6-3	CASSYLAGLSYEQYF	TGTGCCAGCAGTTATCTAGCGGGTCTATCCTACGAGCAGTACTTC
NA	NA	TRBJ1-1	TRBV4-1	CASSQGVGPTEAFF	TGCGCCAGCAGCCAAGGGGTAGGTCCCACTGAAGCTTTCTTT
NA	NA	TRBJ1-2	TRBV6-6	CASSRTEGGYTF	TGTGCCAGCAGCAGGACAGAGGGAGGCTACACCTTC
NA	once	TRBJ1-2	TRBV7-8	CASSGRDRSYGYTF	TGTGCCAGCAGCGGCCGGGACCGGAGCTATGGCTACACCTTC
NA	NA	TRBJ2-1	TRBV2	CASSVSSGNEQFF	TGTGCCAGCAGTGTATCGTCCGGGAATGAGCAGTTCTTC
NA	NA	TRBJ1-5	TRBV2	CASRKGGVNQPQHF	TGTGCCAGCAGGAAGGGGGGCGTCAATCAGCCCCAGCATTTT
NA	NA	TRBJ1-1	TRBV7-8	CASSLEGFAEAFF	TGTGCCAGCAGCTTAGAAGGGTTCGCTGAAGCTTTCTTT
TRBD1	NA	TRBJ2-7	TRBV25-1	CASRSSPGQGRPYEQYF	TGTGCCAGCAGGAGCAGCCCGGGACAGGGAAGACCCTACGAGCAGTACTTC
NA	NA	TRBJ2-7	TRBV5-1	CASSPQGSSYEQYF	TGCGCCAGCAGCCCTCAGGGGTCGAGCTACGAGCAGTACTTC
TRBD2	once	TRBJ2-1	TRBV19	CASSMVPSGGRNEQFF	TGTGCCAGTAGTATGGTCCCTAGCGGGGGCCGGAATGAGCAGTTCTTC
NA	NA	TRBJ1-1	TRBV4-1	CASSQDGAPAFF	TGCGCCAGCAGCCAAGATGGGGCCCCAGCTTTCTTT
TRBD2	NA	TRBJ2-1	TRBV5-1	CASSLGGLAGDEQFF	TGCGCCAGCAGCTTGGGGGGACTAGCGGGTGACGAGCAGTTCTTC
NA	once	TRBJ2-1	TRBV19	CASSIPGSSYNEQFF	TGTGCCAGTAGTATCCCGGGCAGCTCCTACAATGAGCAGTTCTTC
NA	NA	TRBJ1-2	TRBV28	CASSFSGHPNYGYTF	TGTGCCAGCAGTTTTAGTGGACACCCTAACTATGGCTACACCTTC
TRBD2	NA	TRBJ2-1	TRBV27	CASSSGGRLGEQFF	TGTGCCAGCAGTTCGGGAGGGCGGTTGGGTGAGCAGTTCTTC
NA	NA	TRBJ2-7	TRBV28	CASSTLAPHHYEQYF	TGTGCCAGCAGTACACTAGCTCCCCACCATTACGAGCAGTACTTC
NA	once	TRBJ2-2	TRBV9	CASSVVSVGRAGELFF	TGTGCCAGCAGCGTAGTATCTGTTGGACGAGCCGGGGAGCTGTTTTTT
NA	NA	TRBJ1-1	TRBV6-2/TRBV6-3	CASSYRGGAFF	TGTGCCAGCAGTTACAGAGGAGGAGCTTTCTTT
TRBD2	NA	TRBJ2-1	TRBV28	CASSLGRGTSGYNEQFF	TGTGCCAGCAGTTTGGGCCGGGGGACTAGCGGTTACAATGAGCAGTTCTTC
NA	NA	TRBJ1-3	TRBV9	CASSVAPNSGNTIYF	TGTGCCAGCAGCGTAGCACCGAACTCTGGAAACACCATATATTTT
TRBD1	NA	TRBJ1-2	TRBV28	CAASDRGRYGYTF	TGTGCCGCCTCGGACAGGGGTAGGTATGGCTACACCTTC
NA	NA	TRBJ1-5	TRBV6-5	CASSPGSNQPQHF	TGTGCCAGCAGCCCAGGTAGCAATCAGCCCCAGCATTTT
TRBD1	NA	TRBJ1-1	TRBV2	CASNDRGYTEAFF	TGTGCCAGCAACGACAGGGGGTACACTGAAGCTTTCTTT
TRBD1	NA	TRBJ1-3	TRBV9	CASSVTGGSGNTIYF	TGTGCCAGCAGCGTAACAGGGGGTTCCGGAAACACCATATATTTT
NA	NA	TRBJ1-1	TRBV11-2	CASSPRPWGGFDMNTEAFF	TGTGCCAGCAGCCCCAGACCCTGGGGGGGGTTTGACATGAACACTGAAGCTTTCTTT
NA	NA	TRBJ1-5	TRBV18	CASSQTNQGGQHF	TGTGCCAGCTCACAGACAAACCAGGGCGGCCAGCATTTT
NA	NA	TRBJ1-2	TRBV7-8	CASSLGVEHYGYTF	TGTGCCAGCAGCTTAGGGGTCGAGCACTATGGCTACACCTTC
NA	NA	TRBJ1-1	TRBV3-1/TRBV3-2	CASSQPGVTEAFF	TGTGCCAGCAGCCAACCGGGAGTTACTGAAGCTTTCTTT
TRBD1	NA	TRBJ1-3	TRBV6-2/TRBV6-3	CASSPSGQGASFGNTIYF	TGTGCCAGCAGTCCAAGCGGACAGGGGGCATCATTTGGAAACACCATATATTTT
NA	NA	TRBJ2-3	TRBV9	CASSVGFSGVVTDTQYF	TGTGCCAGCAGCGTAGGGTTCTCAGGGGTAGTCACAGATACGCAGTATTTT
NA	NA	TRBJ2-7	TRBV28	CASRDSGTPNSYEQYF	TGTGCCAGCAGGGACTCCGGGACACCGAATTCCTACGAGCAGTACTTC
NA	NA	TRBJ1-4	TRBV12-3/TRBV12-4	CASSPLGREGLFF	TGTGCCAGCAGTCCCCTAGGACGGGAGGGACTGTTTTTT
NA	NA	TRBJ1-2	TRBV12-5	CASGLVLHGGPGGYTF	TGTGCTAGTGGTTTGGTACTGCATGGCGGGCCTGGGGGCTACACCTTC
NA	NA	TRBJ1-6	TRBV4-1	CASSQAPQIINSPLHF	TGCGCCAGCAGCCAAGCCCCACAGATAATTAATTCACCCCTCCACTTT
NA	NA	TRBJ2-1	TRBV19	CASSQSRDNPEQFF	TGTGCCAGTAGTCAAAGCCGGGACAACCCTGAGCAGTTCTTC
NA	NA	TRBJ2-7	TRBV25-1	CASSDEQGEAYEQYF	TGTGCCAGCAGTGATGAGCAGGGAGAGGCCTACGAGCAGTACTTC
TRBD1	once	TRBJ2-5	TRBV6-6	CASRNSGTVETQYF	TGTGCCAGCAGGAACTCCGGGACAGTGGAGACCCAGTACTTC
TRBD2	once	TRBJ2-7	TRBV5-1	CASSRILAGTYEQYF	TGCGCCAGCAGCCGGATACTAGCGGGAACCTACGAGCAGTACTTC
NA	NA	TRBJ2-6	TRBV6-1	CASSDREANVLTF	TGTGCCAGCAGTGACAGGGAGGCCAACGTCCTGACTTTC
NA	NA	TRBJ2-7	TRBV6-5	CASSYGAPYEQYF	TGTGCCAGCAGTTACGGCGCCCCCTACGAGCAGTACTTC
TRBD1	few	TRBJ2-2	TRBV7-9	CASSVRGTGDTGELFF	TGTGCCAGCAGCGTCCGCGGGACAGGGGACACCGGGGAGCTGTTTTTT
TRBD2	once	TRBJ2-1	TRBV7-3	CASSLTASGNNEQFF	TGTGCCAGCAGCTTAACCGCTAGCGGGAACAATGAGCAGTTCTTC